The clone carrying this TCR beta chain turned up a few times. Here immunoSEQ multiplex PCR was the method, and the copy in TCRdb shows in-frame clones only, minus some. This table has 250,000 to 300,000 clones, about 90% appearing once. This sample was taken from a study of blood T cell repertoires in COVID-19. Trimming took 4 bases from V and 0 from J, leaving 10 bases between them. CDR3 length: 14 amino acids. CDR1 SQVTM and CDR2 ANQGSEA come from the germline V gene. The chain has TRBV29-1 and TRBJ1-5; D not certain. Sequences were obtained from PBMCs or T cells enriched from blood (not recorded which). The clonotype originates from a woman aged 50 to 65 who had been exposed to COVID-19. The CDR3, as DNA: TGCAGCGTTGCGGCGGGAGATAGCAATCAGCCCCAGCATTTT. Amino acids: CSVAAGDSNQPQHF.